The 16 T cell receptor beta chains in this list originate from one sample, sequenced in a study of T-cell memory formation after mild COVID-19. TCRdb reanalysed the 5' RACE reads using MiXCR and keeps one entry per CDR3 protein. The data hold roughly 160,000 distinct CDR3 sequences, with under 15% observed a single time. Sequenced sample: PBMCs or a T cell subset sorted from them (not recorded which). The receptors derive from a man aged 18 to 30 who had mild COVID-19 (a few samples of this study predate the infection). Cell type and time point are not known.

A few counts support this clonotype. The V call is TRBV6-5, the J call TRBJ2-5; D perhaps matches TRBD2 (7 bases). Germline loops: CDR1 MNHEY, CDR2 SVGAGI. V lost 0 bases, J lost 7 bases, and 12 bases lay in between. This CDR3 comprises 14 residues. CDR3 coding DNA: TGTGCCAGCAGTTACTCTTCGGGGGGCGTGACCCAGTACTTC. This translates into CASSYSSGGVTQYF.

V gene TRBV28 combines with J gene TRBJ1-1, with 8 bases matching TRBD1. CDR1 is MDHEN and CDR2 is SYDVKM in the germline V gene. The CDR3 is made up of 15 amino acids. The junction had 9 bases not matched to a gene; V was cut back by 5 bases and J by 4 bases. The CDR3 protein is CASSGGTGGFTEAFF. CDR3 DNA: TGTGCCAGCAGTGGGGGAACAGGGGGTTTCACTGAAGCTTTCTTT.

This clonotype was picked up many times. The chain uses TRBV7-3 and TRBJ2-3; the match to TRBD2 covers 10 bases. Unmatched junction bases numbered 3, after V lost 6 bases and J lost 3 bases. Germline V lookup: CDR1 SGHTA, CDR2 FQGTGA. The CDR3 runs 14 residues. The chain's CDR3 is CASRFSGGTDTQYF. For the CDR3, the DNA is TGTGCCAGCAGGTTTAGCGGGGGGACAGATACGCAGTATTTT. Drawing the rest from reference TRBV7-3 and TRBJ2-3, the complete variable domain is GAGVSQTPSNKVTEKGKYVELRCDPISGHTALYWYRQSLGQGPEFLIYFQGTGAADDSGLPNDRFFAVRPEGSVSTLKIQRTERGDSAVYLCASRFSGGTDTQYFGPGTRLTVL.

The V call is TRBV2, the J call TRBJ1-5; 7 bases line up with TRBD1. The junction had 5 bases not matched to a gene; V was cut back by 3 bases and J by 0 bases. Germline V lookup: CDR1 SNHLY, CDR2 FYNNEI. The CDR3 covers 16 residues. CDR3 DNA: TGTGCCAGCAGTGACCCAGGGGGAGGTAGCAATCAGCCCCAGCATTTT. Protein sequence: CASSDPGGGSNQPQHF.

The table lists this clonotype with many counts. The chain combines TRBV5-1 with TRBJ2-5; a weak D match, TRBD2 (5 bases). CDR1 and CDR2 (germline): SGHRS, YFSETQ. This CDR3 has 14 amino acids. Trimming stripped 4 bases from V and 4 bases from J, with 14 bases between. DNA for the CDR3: TGCGCCAGCAGCGACCCTGGCCGGGGAGAGACCCAGTACTTC. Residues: CASSDPGRGETQYF.

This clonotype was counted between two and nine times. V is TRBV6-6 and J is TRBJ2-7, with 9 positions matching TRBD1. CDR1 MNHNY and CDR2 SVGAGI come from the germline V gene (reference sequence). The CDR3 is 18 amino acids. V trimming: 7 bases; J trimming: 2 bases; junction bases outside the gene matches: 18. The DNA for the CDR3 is TGTGCCAGCAATCGGGCGGGGACCGGGACAGGGAAAACCTACGAGCAGTACTTC. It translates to CASNRAGTGTGKTYEQYF.

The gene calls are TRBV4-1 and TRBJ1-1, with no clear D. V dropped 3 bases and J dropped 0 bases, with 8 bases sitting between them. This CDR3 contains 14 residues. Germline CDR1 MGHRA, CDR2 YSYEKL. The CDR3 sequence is CASSQGVLNTEAFF. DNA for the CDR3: TGCGCCAGCAGCCAGGGAGTCTTGAACACTGAAGCTTTCTTT.

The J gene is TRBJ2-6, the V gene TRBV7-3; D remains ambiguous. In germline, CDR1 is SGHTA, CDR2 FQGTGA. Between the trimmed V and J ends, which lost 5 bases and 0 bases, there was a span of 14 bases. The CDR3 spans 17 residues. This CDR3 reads CASSIPGKSSGANVLTF. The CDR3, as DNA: TGTGCCAGCAGCATTCCTGGAAAGAGCTCTGGGGCCAACGTCCTGACTTTC.

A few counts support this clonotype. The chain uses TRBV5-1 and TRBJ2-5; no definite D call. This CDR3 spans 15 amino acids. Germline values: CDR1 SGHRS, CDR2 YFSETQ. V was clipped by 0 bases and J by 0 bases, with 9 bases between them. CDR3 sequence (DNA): TGCGCCAGCAGCTTGGGACTGGTGTACCAAGAGACCCAGTACTTC. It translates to CASSLGLVYQETQYF.

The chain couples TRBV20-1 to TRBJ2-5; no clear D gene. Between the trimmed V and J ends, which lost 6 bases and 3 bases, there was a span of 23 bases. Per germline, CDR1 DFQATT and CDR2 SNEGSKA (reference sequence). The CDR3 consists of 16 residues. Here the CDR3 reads CSADHVVPSFEETQYF. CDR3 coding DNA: TGCAGTGCCGACCATGTGGTCCCGTCGTTCGAAGAGACCCAGTACTTC.

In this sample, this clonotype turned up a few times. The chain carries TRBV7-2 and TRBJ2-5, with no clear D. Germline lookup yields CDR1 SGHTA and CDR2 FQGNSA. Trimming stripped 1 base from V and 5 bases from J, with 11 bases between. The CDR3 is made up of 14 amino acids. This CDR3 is CASSLGQKQETQYF. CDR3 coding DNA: TGTGCCAGCAGCTTAGGACAAAAGCAGGAGACCCAGTACTTC.

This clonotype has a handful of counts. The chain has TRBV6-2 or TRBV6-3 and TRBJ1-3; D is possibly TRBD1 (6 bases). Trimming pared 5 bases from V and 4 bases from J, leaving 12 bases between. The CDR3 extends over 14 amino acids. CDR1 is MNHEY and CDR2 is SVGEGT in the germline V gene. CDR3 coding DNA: TGTGCCAGCAGTCGCCGGGACACAGGAAACACCATATATTTT. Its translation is CASSRRDTGNTIYF.

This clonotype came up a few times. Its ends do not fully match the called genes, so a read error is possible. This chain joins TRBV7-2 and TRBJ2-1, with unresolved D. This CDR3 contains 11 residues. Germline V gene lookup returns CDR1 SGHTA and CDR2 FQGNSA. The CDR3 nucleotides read TGTGCCAGCAGCCCTCAGAATGTGCAGTTCTTC. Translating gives CASSPQNVQFF.

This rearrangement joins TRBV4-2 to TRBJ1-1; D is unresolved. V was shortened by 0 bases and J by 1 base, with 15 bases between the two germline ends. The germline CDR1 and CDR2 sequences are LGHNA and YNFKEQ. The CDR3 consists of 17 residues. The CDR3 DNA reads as TGTGCCAGCAGCCAAGATGGGTTAGGGTCCGGGAACACTGAAGCTTTCTTT. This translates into CASSQDGLGSGNTEAFF.

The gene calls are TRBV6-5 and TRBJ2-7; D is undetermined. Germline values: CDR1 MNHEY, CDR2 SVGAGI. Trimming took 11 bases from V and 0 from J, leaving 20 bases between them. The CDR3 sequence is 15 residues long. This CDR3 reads CACYLRSGSSYEQYF. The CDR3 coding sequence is TGTGCCTGTTATCTCCGGTCTGGGTCCTCCTACGAGCAGTACTTC.

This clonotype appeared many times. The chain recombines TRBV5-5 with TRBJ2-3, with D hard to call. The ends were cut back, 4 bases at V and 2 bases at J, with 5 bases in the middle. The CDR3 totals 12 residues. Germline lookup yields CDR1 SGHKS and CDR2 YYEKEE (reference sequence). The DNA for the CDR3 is TGTGCCAGCAGCCCTGACACAGATACGCAGTATTTT. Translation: CASSPDTDTQYF.